This record covers a single T cell receptor (beta chain). Treatment reported: PENTA 11 planned treatment interruption arm or continuous ART arm. RNA-based 3' RACE libraries used unique molecular identifiers. TCRdb redid the calling of the 3' RACE reads with MiXCR, one entry per CDR3 protein. The sample yields 70,000 to 90,000 distinct CDR3 sequences, about 7.2% seen once. This sample was included in a study of HIV-infected children after antiretroviral therapy interruption. CDR3 length: 16 amino acids. The rearrangement joins TRBV21-1 to TRBJ2-5; no DNA check was done on the table's D call, TRBD1. TRBV21-1 is classified as a pseudogene. The TCR originated in a pool of human donors with HIV. The sequencing used CD45RA+ CD4+ T cells from PBMCs, pooled from several time points, collected from a donor given antiretroviral therapy, either interrupted or continuous. Subset: naive CD4+ CD45RA+ CD45RO- T cells. CDR3 amino acids: CASSAGKGQSIETQYF. The CDR3 region has the DNA TGTGCCAGCAGCGCAGGAAAGGGACAGAGTATAGAGACCCAGTACTTC.